This T cell receptor beta chain was observed in a study of T-cell memory formation after mild COVID-19. For the study at large: Largely, the TCR clusters proved donor specific. Study results and caveats: Pre-infection memory carried some responding clones, suggesting that cross-reactive memory joined.

In the case of this clonotype: As yet, its antigen is unknown.

This CDR3 has 15 amino acids. Germline V gene lookup returns CDR1 MNHNS and CDR2 SASEGT. The V segment lost 2 bases and the J segment 1 base; nucleotides outside the gene matches: 4. Researchers used 5'RACE with constant-segment primers to make TCR alpha and TCR beta cDNA libraries that carry sample barcodes and UMIs. TCRdb ran MiXCR on the 5' RACE reads and lists one entry per CDR3 protein. The repertoire has 470,000 or so distinct CDR3 sequences, approximately 25% of them found once; the top ten carry about an eighth. Sequencing used PBMCs or a T cell subset sorted from them (not recorded which). The rearrangement joins TRBV6-1 to TRBJ1-1, with 7 positions matching TRBD1. This clonotype was sampled from an adult woman who had mild COVID-19 (a few samples of this study predate the infection). Cell type and time point are not known. The CDR3 bases are TGTGCCAGCAGTGAAAAGGGGGACAGGAACACTGAAGCTTTCTTT. Protein product: CASSEKGDRNTEAFF.